This T cell receptor (beta chain) was sequenced for a study of blood T cell repertoires in COVID-19. Study in general: Italy, Spain and the United States were the sources of the convalescent and acute COVID-19 samples.

A Seattle source enrolled patients during active infection and followed them longitudinally. The CDR3 sequence is 14 residues long. V lost 6 bases to trimming and J lost 6 bases; unmatched junction nucleotides: 5. CDR1 is MNHEY and CDR2 is SVGAGI in the germline V gene. Authors' analysis steps: By means of reference gene primer amplification, nucleated cell counts were estimated. Repertoires were generated with immunoSEQ multiplex PCR, while TCRdb's copy carries only in-frame clones and drops some. V and J calls and clone size are copied from that table; D and trimming were computed from the DNA. The sample has over 250,000 clones; 84% are singletons.

The V and J genes are TRBV6-5 and TRBJ2-2, with TRBD1 matching 9 bases. The receptor was derived from a human donor with COVID-19, enrolled during active disease. The donor label of this sample is uncertain. Sequencing used peripheral blood. This CDR3 is CASSRDRVAGELFF. DNA of the CDR3: TGTGCCAGCAGCCGGGACAGGGTGGCCGGGGAGCTGTTTTTT.